Below, 2 T cell receptor beta chains from the same sample are listed, as sequenced in a study of blood T cell repertoires in COVID-19. Using immunoSEQ multiplex PCR, the repertoire was profiled, and TCRdb retains in-frame clones only, with some absent. The repertoire holds about 160,000 clones, with about 90% as singletons. Sequenced: peripheral blood. These receptors were collected from a man younger than 45 with COVID-19, enrolled during active disease.

The V and J genes are TRBV7-3 and TRBJ2-1, with 8 bases lining up with TRBD1. V lost 5 bases to trimming and J lost 10 bases; unmatched junction nucleotides: 10. Germline CDR1 and CDR2: SGHTA and FQGTGA. There are 14 residues in the CDR3. CDR3 nucleotides: TGTGCCAGCAGCACGGGACAGGTCACAGGGGAGCAGTTCTTC. Its protein product is CASSTGQVTGEQFF.

CDR3 nucleotides: TGCGCCAGCAGCTTAGGGGGCTTTGGCAATCAGCCCCAGCATTTT. This codes for CASSLGGFGNQPQHF. V and J are TRBV5-1 and TRBJ1-5, with TRBD1 matching 7 bases. The V gene's germline CDR1 is SGHRS and CDR2 YFSETQ. V was pared by 2 bases and J by 2 bases, with 4 bases of the junction left unmatched. This CDR3 is built from 15 residues.